Reported below is one TCR beta chain. This sample stems from a study of control samples from healthy donors and cancer patients. The protocol was immunoSEQ multiplex PCR, while the TCRdb copy is restricted to in-frame clones and leaves out a portion. Here the sample table reports approximately 190,000 clones. The clonotype originates from a woman under 40 in good health. Sample: blood.

CDR3 nucleotide sequence: TGTGCCAGCAGTTTAGAAGGACAGCCGATGAACACTGAAGCTTTCTTT. Residues: CASSLEGQPMNTEAFF. The chain uses TRBV28 and TRBJ1-1; tentative D call: TRBD1 (6 bases). The germline V and J ends were trimmed by 2 bases and 0 bases, with 13 bases remaining between them. CDR3 length: 16 residues. Germline CDR1 reads MDHEN; CDR2 reads SYDVKM.